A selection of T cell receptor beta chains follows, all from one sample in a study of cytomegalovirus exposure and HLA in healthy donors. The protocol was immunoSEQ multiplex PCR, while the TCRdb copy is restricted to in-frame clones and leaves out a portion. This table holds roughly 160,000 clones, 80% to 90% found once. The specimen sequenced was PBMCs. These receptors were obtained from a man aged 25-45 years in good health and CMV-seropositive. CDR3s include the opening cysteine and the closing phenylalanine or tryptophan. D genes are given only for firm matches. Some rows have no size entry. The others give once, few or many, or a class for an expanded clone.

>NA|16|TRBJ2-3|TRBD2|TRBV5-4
TGTGCCAGCAGCCCACCGGGGAAGCGGGAGGCAGATACGCAGTATTTT
CASSPPGKREADTQYF
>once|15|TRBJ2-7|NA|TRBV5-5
TGTGCCAGCAGCTCCTACGGGAGAGTTGGGGACGAGCAGTACTTC
CASSSYGRVGDEQYF
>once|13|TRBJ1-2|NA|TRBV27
TGTGCCAGCTCGCTCCAAGCATCCTATGGCTACACCTTC
CASSLQASYGYTF
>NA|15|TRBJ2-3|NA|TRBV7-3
TGTGCCAGCAGCTTACGGGCGGGGCGCACAGATACGCAGTATTTT
CASSLRAGRTDTQYF
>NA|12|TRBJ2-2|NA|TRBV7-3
TGTGCCAGCCGCGGCTACACCGGGGAGCTGTTTTTT
CASRGYTGELFF
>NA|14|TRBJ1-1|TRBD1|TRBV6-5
TGTGCCAGCAGTTACCACCGACAGGGCACTGAAGCTTTCTTT
CASSYHRQGTEAFF
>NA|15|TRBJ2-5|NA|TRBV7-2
TGTGCCAGCAGGCCACCCGGAGCGCCAAAAGAGACCCAGTACTTC
CASRPPGAPKETQYF
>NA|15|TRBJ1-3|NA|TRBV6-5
TGTGCCAGCAGTTATTCCGGTCGAGGCGGAAACACCATATATTTT
CASSYSGRGGNTIYF
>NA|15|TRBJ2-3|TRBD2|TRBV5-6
TGTGCCAGCAGCTTACTAGCGGGCAGCACAGATACGCAGTATTTT
CASSLLAGSTDTQYF
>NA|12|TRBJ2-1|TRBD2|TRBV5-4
TGTGCCAGCAGCGGGACTAGCAATGAGCAGTTCTTC
CASSGTSNEQFF
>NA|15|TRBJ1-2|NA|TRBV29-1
TGCAGCGTTGAAGATAACCAGGGCATTAACTATGGCTACACCTTC
CSVEDNQGINYGYTF
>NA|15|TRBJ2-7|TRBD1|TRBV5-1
TGCGCCAGCAGCTTGGGTGGGACAGGCTCCTACGAGCAGTACTTC
CASSLGGTGSYEQYF
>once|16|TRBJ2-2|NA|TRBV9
TGTGCCAGCAGAGGTTCGGTGGGAGCGAACACCGGGGAGCTGTTTTTT
CASRGSVGANTGELFF
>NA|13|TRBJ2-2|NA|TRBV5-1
TGCGCCAGCAGCTCCTTAGACACCGGGGAGCTGTTTTTT
CASSSLDTGELFF
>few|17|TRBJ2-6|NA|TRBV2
TGTGCCAGCAGTGAACTGGGGCACACATCTGGGGCCAACGTCCTGACTTTC
CASSELGHTSGANVLTF
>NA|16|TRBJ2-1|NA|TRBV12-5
TGTGCTAGTGCCTCACCCAGCGGTAGCTCCTACAATGAGCAGTTCTTC
CASASPSGSSYNEQFF
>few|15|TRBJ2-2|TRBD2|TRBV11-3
TGTGCCAGCAGTAATAGCGGGGCGAACACCGGGGAGCTGTTTTTT
CASSNSGANTGELFF
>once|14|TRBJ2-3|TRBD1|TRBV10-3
TGTGCCATCAGTGGGGACAGGGAATTGGATACGCAGTATTTT
CAISGDRELDTQYF
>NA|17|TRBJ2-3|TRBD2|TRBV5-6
TGTGCCAGCAGCCGGGCCCGATCTAGCGGGAGCACAGATACGCAGTATTTT
CASSRARSSGSTDTQYF
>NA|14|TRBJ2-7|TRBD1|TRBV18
TGTGCCAGCTCACCCAGTATTGGACAGGCCGAGCAGTACTTC
CASSPSIGQAEQYF
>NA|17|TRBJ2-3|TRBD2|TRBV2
TGTGCCAGCAGCAGTGGACTAGGCGGACTTTCCACAGATACGCAGTATTTT
CASSSGLGGLSTDTQYF
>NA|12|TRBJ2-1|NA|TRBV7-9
TGTTCCAGCAGCTACCAGGGGTACGAGCAGTTCTTC
CSSSYQGYEQFF
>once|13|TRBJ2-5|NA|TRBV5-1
TGCGCCAGCAGCTTCCGGGATGAAGAGACCCAGTACTTC
CASSFRDEETQYF
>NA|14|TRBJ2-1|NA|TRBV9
TGTGCCAGCAGCGTAGATGCGGATCCTAATGAGCAGTTCTTC
CASSVDADPNEQFF
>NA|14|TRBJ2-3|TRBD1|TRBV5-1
TGCGCCAGCAGCCTAGGGACAGACACAGATACGCAGTATTTT
CASSLGTDTDTQYF
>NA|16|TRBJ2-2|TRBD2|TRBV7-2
TGTGCCAGCAGCTCCCACCTAGCGGGACTCACCGGGGAGCTGTTTTTT
CASSSHLAGLTGELFF
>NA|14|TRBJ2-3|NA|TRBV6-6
TGTGCCAGCAGTTCAGCAGGGGGGCGAGATACGCAGTATTTT
CASSSAGGRDTQYF
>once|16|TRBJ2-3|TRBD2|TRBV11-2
TGTGCCAGCAGCAAAGGACTAGCGGGAGGCGTTGGTACGCAGTATTTT
CASSKGLAGGVGTQYF
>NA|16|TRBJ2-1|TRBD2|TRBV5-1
TGCGCCAGCAGCCCCGGGACTAGCGGGTTATACAATGAGCAGTTCTTC
CASSPGTSGLYNEQFF
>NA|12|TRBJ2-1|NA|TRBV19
TGTGCCAGTAATGCAGGGTACAATGAGCAGTTCTTC
CASNAGYNEQFF
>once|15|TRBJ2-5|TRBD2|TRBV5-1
TGCGCCAGCAGCCCCTCCGCGGGAGTAGTGGAGACCCAGTACTTC
CASSPSAGVVETQYF
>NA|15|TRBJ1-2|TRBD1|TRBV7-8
TGTGCCAGCAGCTACGATGACAGGGTGGGCGTTGGCTACACCTTC
CASSYDDRVGVGYTF
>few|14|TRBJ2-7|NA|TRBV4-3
TGCGCCAGCAGCCAAGGACTAGTCTCCTACGAGCAGTACTTC
CASSQGLVSYEQYF
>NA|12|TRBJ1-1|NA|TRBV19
TGTGCCAGTAGTATAGGTGGCAATGAAGCTTTCTTT
CASSIGGNEAFF
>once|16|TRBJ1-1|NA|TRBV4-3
TGCGCCAGCAGCCAAGAGAGTCGCGGGGCGGCCACTGAAGCTTTCTTT
CASSQESRGAATEAFF
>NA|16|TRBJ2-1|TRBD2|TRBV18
TGTGCCAGCTCACCACTGGGGGCTAGCGGGAGCGATGAGCAGTTCTTC
CASSPLGASGSDEQFF
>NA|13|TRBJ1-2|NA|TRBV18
TGTGCCAGCTCACCAGCGGCAGGGAATGGCTACACCTTC
CASSPAAGNGYTF
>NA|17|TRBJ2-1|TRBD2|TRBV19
TGTGCCAGTAGTATCCCTCGGGGACTAGCTAGGATAGATGAGCAGTTCTTC
CASSIPRGLARIDEQFF
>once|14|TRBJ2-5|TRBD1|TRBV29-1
TGCAGCGTACTGAGACAGGGGGTAAGGGAGACCCAGTACTTC
CSVLRQGVRETQYF
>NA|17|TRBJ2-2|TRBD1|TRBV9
TGTGCCAGCAGCGCCTCCAGGGGGCGCGTAAACACCGGGGAGCTGTTTTTT
CASSASRGRVNTGELFF
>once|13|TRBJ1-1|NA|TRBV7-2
TGTGCCAGCAGCTTGGCAAAGAACACTGAAGCTTTCTTT
CASSLAKNTEAFF
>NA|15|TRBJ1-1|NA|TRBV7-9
TGTTCCAGCAGCCCACGGACGGGAAAGAGGGCTGAAGCTTTCTTT
CSSSPRTGKRAEAFF
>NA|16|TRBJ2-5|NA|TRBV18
TGTGCCAGCTCACGCACGACTAGACAGGGCTTGAAGACCCAGTACTTC
CASSRTTRQGLKTQYF
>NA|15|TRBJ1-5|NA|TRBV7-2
TGTGCCAGCAGCACGGGCGGGACGCATAATCAGCCCCAGCATTTT
CASSTGGTHNQPQHF
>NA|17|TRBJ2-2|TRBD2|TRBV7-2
TGTGCCAGCAGCTCTCCCAGGGCGGGGGTGAACACCGGGGAGCTGTTTTTT
CASSSPRAGVNTGELFF
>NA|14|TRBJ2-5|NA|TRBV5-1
TGCGCCAGCAGCTTGGAAGGGGTCCAAGAGACCCAGTACTTC
CASSLEGVQETQYF
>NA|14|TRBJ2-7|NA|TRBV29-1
TGCAGCGTTGTTTCGGCAGGGAATTACGGCGAGCAGTACTTC
CSVVSAGNYGEQYF
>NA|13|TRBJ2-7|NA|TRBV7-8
TGTGCCAGCAGCACCTCATACTCTTACGAGCAGTACTTC
CASSTSYSYEQYF
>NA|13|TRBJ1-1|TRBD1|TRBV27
TGTGCCAGCGGCGACAGGGTGTTCACTGAAGCTTTCTTT
CASGDRVFTEAFF
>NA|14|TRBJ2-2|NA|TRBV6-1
TGTGCCAGCAGTGTCTTCAGGGGCACCGGGGAGCTGTTTTTT
CASSVFRGTGELFF
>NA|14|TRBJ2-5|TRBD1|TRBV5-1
TGCGCCAGCAGCTTCGGACAGGGCGCAGAGACCCAGTACTTC
CASSFGQGAETQYF